The next 8 T cell receptor beta chains were all read from a single sample in a study of sequential checkpoint blockade in melanoma. TCRdb's copy holds only in-frame clones and misses some; the assay was immunoSEQ multiplex PCR. The table has 9,000 to 13,000 clones, approximately 30% seen once. Regarding treatment: randomized to nivolumab then ipilimumab (arm A) or the reverse (arm B). The sample consisted of tumor tissue (inferred from file names), taken from a patient given nivolumab and ipilimumab in sequence. The source is a human donor with melanoma.

Written as DNA, the CDR3 is TGTGCCAGTATGGGGGACAGCTATGGCTACACCTTC. Its protein is CASMGDSYGYTF. The rearrangement links TRBV19 to TRBJ1-2, with 7 bases lining up with TRBD1. J lost 4 bases, V lost 7 bases, and 3 bases had no gene match. Germline CDR1 LNHDA, CDR2 SQIVND (reference sequence). CDR3 length: 12 residues.

This clone was observed a handful of times. The chain uses TRBV7-2 and TRBJ1-2; D gene uncertain. This CDR3 has 13 residues. Germline V gene data show CDR1 as SGHTA and CDR2 as FQGNSA. The V and J ends lost 0 bases and 7 bases respectively, with 9 bases between them. CDR3 sequence (DNA): TGTGCCAGCAGCTTAGCTGCGGAGAGTGGCTACACCTTC. Protein sequence: CASSLAAESGYTF.

The chain uses TRBV29-1 and TRBJ1-5; TRBD1 agrees at 9 bases. The CDR3 extends over 13 amino acids. V was pared by 5 bases and J by 3 bases, with 2 bases of the junction left unmatched. The germline V gene encodes CDR1 SQVTM and CDR2 ANQGSEA. The CDR3 DNA is TGCAGCGTTACAGGGGGCTTCAATCAGCCCCAGCATTTT. Protein: CSVTGGFNQPQHF.

The CDR3 sequence is CASSPGTSSTDTQYF. In DNA form, the CDR3 reads TGTGCCAGCTCACCAGGGACTAGTTCCACAGATACGCAGTATTTT. The genes are TRBV18 and TRBJ2-3, with 8 bases that match TRBD2. Germline V lookup: CDR1 KGHSH, CDR2 LQKENI. This CDR3 spans 15 amino acids. The ends lost 2 bases at V and 2 bases at J; junction bases unmatched: 3.

This clone was counted many times. The chain employs TRBV11-3 and TRBJ1-2; 7 bases agree with TRBD1. From germline, CDR1 is SGHNT and CDR2 YENEEA. The ends lost 3 bases at V and 4 bases at J; junction bases unmatched: 14. The CDR3 covers 17 residues. CDR3 protein: CASSLGQGEKNLYGYTF. The DNA for the CDR3 is TGTGCCAGCAGCTTGGGGCAGGGGGAAAAAAATCTCTATGGCTACACCTTC.

The V gene is TRBV11-3, the J gene TRBJ2-2, with a tentative D call TRBD2 (7 bases). CDR1 is SGHNT and CDR2 is YENEEA in the germline V gene. V dropped 8 bases and J dropped 3 bases, with 13 bases sitting between them. CDR3 length equals 14 residues. This CDR3 is CASVGGPYTGELFF. The CDR3 bases are TGTGCCAGCGTCGGGGGGCCCTACACCGGGGAGCTGTTTTTT. Full variable domain (remainder filled in from reference TRBV11-3 and TRBJ2-2): EAGVVQSPRYKIIEKKQPVAFWCNPISGHNTLYWYLQNLGQGPELLIRYENEEAVDDSQLPKDRFSAERLKGVDSTLKIQPAELGDSAVYLCASVGGPYTGELFFGEGSRLTVL.

V usage is TRBV28 and J usage is TRBJ1-2, with D maybe TRBD1 (5 bases). V dropped 6 bases and J dropped 2 bases, with 22 bases sitting between them. CDR1 MDHEN and CDR2 SYDVKM come from the germline V gene. This CDR3 comprises 17 residues. The CDR3 nucleotides read TGTGCCAGCAGGAACGATGACAGAACACCACGAAACTATGGCTACACCTTC. It codes for CASRNDDRTPRNYGYTF.

This clone showed up many times. This chain links TRBV11-3 with TRBJ2-5, with D tentatively TRBD2 (6 bases). The V and J ends lost 0 bases and 5 bases respectively, with 10 bases between them. In germline, CDR1 is SGHNT, CDR2 YENEEA. The CDR3 is 14 residues long. The CDR3 DNA follows: TGTGCCAGCAGCTTAGATCGGGGGACGGAGACCCAGTACTTC. Residues: CASSLDRGTETQYF.